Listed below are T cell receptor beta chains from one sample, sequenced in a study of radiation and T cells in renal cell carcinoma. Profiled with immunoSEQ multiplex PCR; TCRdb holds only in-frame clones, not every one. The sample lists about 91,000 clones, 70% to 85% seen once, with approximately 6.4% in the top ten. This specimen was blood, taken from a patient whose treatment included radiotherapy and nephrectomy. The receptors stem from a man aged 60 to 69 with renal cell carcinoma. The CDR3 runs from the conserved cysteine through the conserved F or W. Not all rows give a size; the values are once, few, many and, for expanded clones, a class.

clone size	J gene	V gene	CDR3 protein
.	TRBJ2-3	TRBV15	CATSWRQGRDTQYF
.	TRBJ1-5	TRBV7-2	CASTLAGGIQPQHF
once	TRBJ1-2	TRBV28	CATSPHYYGYTF
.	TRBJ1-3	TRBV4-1	CASSQAGGSSGNTIYF
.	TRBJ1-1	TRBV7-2	CASSPLGGAVNTEAFF
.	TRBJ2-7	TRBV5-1	CASSLVLGYEQYF
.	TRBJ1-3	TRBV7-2	CASSPSAPGSGNTIYF
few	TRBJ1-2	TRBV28	CASSTTGQNYGYTF
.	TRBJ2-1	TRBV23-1	CASSLHRGDFAYNEQFF
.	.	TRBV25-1	CASSDGRGLAGVYEQYF
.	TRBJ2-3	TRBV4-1	CASSQASGSTDTQYF
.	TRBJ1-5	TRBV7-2	CASSLQGAASNQPQHF
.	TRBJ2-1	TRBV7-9	CASSSPLAGGDSYNEQFF
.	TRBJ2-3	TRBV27	CASSFNGPDTQYF
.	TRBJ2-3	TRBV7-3	CASSLQGQRVDTQYF
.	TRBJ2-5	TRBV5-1	CASRGVQETQYF
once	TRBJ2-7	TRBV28	CASRGTVFRHEQYF
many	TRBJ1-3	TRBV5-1	CASSSGGFTGNTIYF
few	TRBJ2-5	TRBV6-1	CASSDYFGRGVSETQYF
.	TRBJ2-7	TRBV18	CASSPPSSAAYEQYF
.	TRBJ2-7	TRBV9	CASSALLGGSEQYF
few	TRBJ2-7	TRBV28	CASSPTLYYEQYF
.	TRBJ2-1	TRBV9	CASSQTSGRPSQQFF